This TCR beta chain derives from a study of blood T cell repertoires in COVID-19 (dated by TCRdb to about 2020). Background on the whole study: Samples covering the acute and convalescent phases of COVID-19 were provided by collaborators in the United States, Italy and Spain. Deeply sampled blood TCRbeta repertoires from subjects exposed to, actively infected with, or recovered from COVID-19 were included in the dataset. Sample metadata almost always included a de-identified subject ID, COVID-19 status, age in years and sex. Where HLA class I and class II types were available, the types were taken from metadata supplied by the sample provider, not from assay-based typing. Samples came from the ongoing ImmuneRACE study (first 160 participants) plus 1,254 subjects from 6 global collaborators. The material from the prospective study consisted of cDNA or gDNA derived from T cells, B-cell-depleted T cells, or PBMCs. The repertoires were released in a freely available public database meant as a resource for research on the immune response to SARS-CoV-2.

The immunoSEQ Assay, a bias-controlled multiplex PCR, was used to amplify TCRbeta CDR3 regions from genomic DNA. Turning to the authors' computational methods: Nucleated cell counts per sample were estimated from amplification of reference gene primers within the assay. Sequence reads were collapsed and filtered to measure the absolute abundance of every unique TCRbeta CDR3 rearrangement. For each sample, productive Simpson clonality was calculated by taking the square root of Simpson's diversity index across productive rearrangements. The immuneACCESS repertoire file appears here via TCRdb, limited to in-frame rearrangements. These files lack a portion of the clones; in checked studies, under half of the deficit traces to unresolved V genes, and the cause of the others is not known. That table gives V, J and clone size, and the DNA gave D and trimming. In this sample the table shows tens of thousands of clones, roughly 90% of which occur a single time. The ten largest clones capture approximately 1.9% of the sample.

The germline V gene (reference sequence) specifies DFQATT as CDR1 and SNEGSKA as CDR2. Counted from cysteine to phenylalanine, this CDR3 has 15 amino acids. The sequence is cut down to CDR3 DNA, 45 bases in frame from base 1. V loses 4 bases, J loses 5 bases, and the germline ends lie 17 bases apart. The collaborating institutions used their own protocols to collect whole blood in K2EDTA tubes. For TCRbeta analysis, collaborator samples were shipped as frozen whole blood, as isolated PBMCs, or as DNA extracted from either sample type. In the case of this clone: Its antigen target is currently unknown. Base-call qualities are not available, and no considerably larger clone is one nucleotide away.

The research as a whole found: The amount of clinical and demographic metadata varied by source and participant and was provided uncurated.

The rearranged chain carries TRBV20-1 and TRBJ2-2, with a tentative D gene TRBD1 over 5 matching bases. The clonotype originates from a middle-aged man with active or convalescent COVID-19. Material for sequencing was peripheral blood. The CDR3 reads CSATEQGVGTGELFF. The sequenced DNA: TGCAGTGCTACTGAGCAGGGTGTCGGGACCGGGGAGCTGTTTTTT.